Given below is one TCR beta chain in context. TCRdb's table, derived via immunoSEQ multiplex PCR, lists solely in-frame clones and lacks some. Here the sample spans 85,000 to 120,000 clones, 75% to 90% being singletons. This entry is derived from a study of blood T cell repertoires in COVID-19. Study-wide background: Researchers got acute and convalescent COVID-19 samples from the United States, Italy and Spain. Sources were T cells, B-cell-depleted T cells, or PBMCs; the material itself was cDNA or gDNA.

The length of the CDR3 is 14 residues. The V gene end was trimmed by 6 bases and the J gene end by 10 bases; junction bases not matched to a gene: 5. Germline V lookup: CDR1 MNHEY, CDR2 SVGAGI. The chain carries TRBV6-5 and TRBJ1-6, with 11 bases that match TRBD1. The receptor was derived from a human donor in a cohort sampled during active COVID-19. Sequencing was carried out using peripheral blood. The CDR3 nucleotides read TGTGCCAGCAGACGGACAGGGGGCTTATCACCCCTCCACTTT. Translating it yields CASRRTGGLSPLHF.